A single sample gave rise to the 2 T cell receptor beta chains below, sequenced in a study of blood T cell repertoires in COVID-19. Method: immunoSEQ multiplex PCR; TCRdb's copy keeps in-frame clones and lacks some. This sample has about 200,000 clones, with about four fifths found just once. The sample taken for sequencing was PBMCs or T cells enriched from blood (not recorded which). These TCRs come from a man aged 40-50 years who had recovered from COVID-19.

In its sample, this clone was seen a few times. This rearrangement joins TRBV19 to TRBJ2-1; perhaps TRBD2 as D (5 bases). CDR3 length: 18 residues. The V and J ends lost 3 bases and 1 base respectively, with 19 bases between them. The germline V gene has CDR1 LNHDA and CDR2 SQIVND (reference sequence). DNA for the CDR3: TGTGCCAGTAGTATTGGTTATTTAGCGTCGTCATCCTACAATGAGCAGTTCTTC. Protein sequence: CASSIGYLASSSYNEQFF.

The chain combines TRBV6-5 with TRBJ1-1; tentatively, D is TRBD1 (5 bases). Germline loops: CDR1 MNHEY, CDR2 SVGAGI. With 0 bases removed from V and 1 base from J, the gap between germline ends came to 6 bases. This CDR3 region has 14 residues. The CDR3 loop reads CASSYSQANTEAFF. The CDR3 DNA follows: TGTGCCAGCAGTTACTCACAGGCGAACACTGAAGCTTTCTTT.